The clone carrying this TCR beta chain was detected ten times or more. Preparation methods for the bulk TCR libraries were those previously described, with listed TCR primers. TCRdb ran MiXCR on the PCR reads and lists one entry per CDR3 protein. Among about 640,000 distinct CDR3 sequences, 20% were seen once, and the ten largest hold roughly 0.83%. The germline CDR1 and CDR2 sequences are SGHDN and FVKESK. The CDR3 is made up of 19 amino acids. V lost 0 bases and J 0 bases, leaving 19 bases between the germline ends. The data originate from a study of molecular identifiers for immune sequencing clone quantification.

The V call is TRBV14, the J call TRBJ2-3, with D maybe TRBD1 (6 bases). Source material: naive CD8+ T cells from blood, with Jurkat cell RNA spiked in. The subset: FACS-sorted CD8+CD4-CCR7+CD45RA+ naive T cells. The sequence derives from a human donor in good health. Some libraries in this study had Jurkat cell RNA spiked in. The chain's CDR3 is CASSQESGGQTTSTDTQYF. The CDR3 coding sequence is TGTGCCAGCAGCCAAGAATCTGGCGGACAGACGACTAGCACAGATACGCAGTATTTT.